The 4 T cell receptor beta chains listed next were all sequenced from one sample in a study of blood T cell repertoires in COVID-19. This table comes from immunoSEQ multiplex PCR, and its TCRdb copy is limited to in-frame clones, with some not included. The table shows 300,000 to 400,000 clones, with 70% to 90% occurring only once. The sequencing input was peripheral blood. The receptor set was obtained from a human donor in a cohort sampled during active COVID-19.

This chain joins TRBV25-1 and TRBJ2-7; maybe TRBD2 (6 bases). V lost 5 bases and J 6 bases, leaving 17 bases between the germline ends. CDR3 size: 14 residues. CDR1 is MGHDK, CDR2 SYGVNS, per germline. The CDR3 nucleotides read TGTGCCAGCAGTATCGGAGGGGTGTCTAGCGAGCAGTACTTC. Residues: CASSIGGVSSEQYF.

The chain combines TRBV7-3 with TRBJ2-3; 7 nucleotides match TRBD1. Germline-derived CDR1 and CDR2 are SGHTA and FQGTGA. The CDR3 runs to 14 residues. V shed 5 bases and J 5 bases; nucleotides not matched to a gene: 7. The CDR3 DNA is TGTGCCAGCAGCCAAAATAGGGGGCTAGATACGCAGTATTTT. It yields the protein CASSQNRGLDTQYF. The full variable domain, its missing parts supplied by reference TRBV7-3 and TRBJ2-3, is GAGVSQTPSNKVTEKGKYVELRCDPISGHTALYWYRQSLGQGPEFLIYFQGTGAADDSGLPNDRFFAVRPEGSVSTLKIQRTERGDSAVYLCASSQNRGLDTQYFGPGTRLTVL.

The rearrangement uses TRBV6-5 and TRBJ2-7; unclear D gene. The germline V and J ends were trimmed by 0 bases and 6 bases, with 9 bases remaining between them. The CDR3 is made up of 13 amino acids. The germline V gene has CDR1 MNHEY and CDR2 SVGAGI. In DNA form, the CDR3 reads TGTGCCAGCAGTTACTCGGGCTGGGCCGAGCAGTACTTC. Its translation: CASSYSGWAEQYF.

The chain joins TRBV10-2 to TRBJ2-3, with D tentatively TRBD2 (6 bases). The germline V gene encodes CDR1 WSHSY and CDR2 SAAADI. This CDR3 region has 14 residues. V was shortened by 6 bases and J by 2 bases, with 12 bases between the two germline ends. The CDR3 sequence is CASSAPGATDTQYF. In DNA form, the CDR3 reads TGCGCCAGCAGCGCCCCGGGAGCCACAGATACGCAGTATTTT.